This TCR beta chain was documented in a study of shared clonotypes between healthy human individuals. Study-wide background: Three CD4 naive, three CD4 memory, two CD8 naive and one CD8 memory plate were used per donor. Study observations and caveats: Genetic and exposure-history diversity was limited by the few donors.

Details on this clone: Its target is not known.

The authors distributed each subset's genomic DNA evenly over several immunoSEQ plates. Data came from immunoSEQ multiplex PCR; TCRdb stores just in-frame clones and leaves some out. The sample holds a few hundred thousand clones, less than 97% seen once. Germline trimming cut 4 bases from V and 0 bases from J; bases unmatched to any gene: 6. The CDR3 consists of 16 residues. Germline V gene sequence: CDR1 LNHNV, CDR2 YYDKDF (reference sequence). Terminally differentiated effector memory CD45RA+ cells were left out of the naive CD8 fraction, which was CD45RO-negative and positively selected for CCR7.

The sequenced material came from naive CD8+ T cells sorted from blood. The J gene is TRBJ1-5, the V gene TRBV15; 7 nucleotides line up with TRBD1. The TCR was taken from a woman aged 25 to 39 in good health. The CDR3 protein is CATSNRDSHSNQPQHF. CDR3 DNA: TGTGCCACCAGCAACCGGGACAGCCATAGCAATCAGCCCCAGCATTTT. Based on the CDR3 plus reference TRBV15 and TRBJ1-5, the full variable domain is DAMVIQNPRYQVTQFGKPVTLSCSQTLNHNVMYWYQQKSSQAPKLLFHYYDKDFNNEADTPDNFQSRRPNTSFCFLDIRSPGLGDTAMYLCATSNRDSHSNQPQHFGDGTRLSIL.